This entry lists 5 T cell receptor beta chains sequenced from one sample in a study of cytomegalovirus exposure and HLA in healthy donors. The PCR ran on 60 Vbeta and 13 Jbeta primers. Clones were sequenced by immunoSEQ multiplex PCR, and TCRdb holds only the in-frame ones, with some missing. Of approximately 190,000 clones in the sample, 84% were seen once. The sequenced sample was PBMCs. The receptors originated from a woman between 45 and 60 years old in good health and CMV-seropositive.

The chain joins TRBV5-1 to TRBJ2-1; D not certain. Trimming cost V 1 base and J 0 bases, with 8 bases left between them. The germline gives CDR1 SGHRS, CDR2 YFSETQ. The CDR3 has 15 amino acids. CDR3 sequence: CASSLRLVSYNEQFF. The DNA of the CDR3 is TGCGCCAGCAGCTTGAGACTGGTCTCCTACAATGAGCAGTTCTTC.

The rearrangement links TRBV6-1 to TRBJ2-3; 9 nucleotides line up with TRBD2. J was trimmed by 4 bases and V by 0 bases; bases with no gene match: 14. This CDR3 spans 19 amino acids. Germline assignment: CDR1 MNHNS and CDR2 SASEGT. CDR3 region: CASSEALMRGGRKADTQYF. For the CDR3, the DNA is TGTGCCAGCAGTGAAGCGCTTATGCGGGGGGGCCGTAAAGCAGATACGCAGTATTTT.

The chain combines TRBV7-2 with TRBJ2-7, with D perhaps matching TRBD2 (7 bases). The V end was cut by 1 base, the J end by 7 bases, with 20 bases between. CDR3 length: 16 amino acids. Germline V gene lookup returns CDR1 SGHTA and CDR2 FQGNSA. The DNA for the CDR3 is TGTGCCAGCAGCTTAGGATCCGGGGGGCGAGTGGGGGAGCAGTACTTC. This encodes CASSLGSGGRVGEQYF.

V is TRBV5-4 and J is TRBJ2-7, with 10 bases aligning to TRBD2. The CDR3 totals 16 residues. V dropped 2 bases and J dropped 1; count of bases not matched to a gene: 6. CDR1 and CDR2 (germline): SGHNT, YYREEE (reference sequence). The CDR3 sequence: CASSFLAGARSYEQYF. The CDR3 nucleotides are TGTGCCAGCAGCTTCCTAGCGGGGGCCAGATCCTACGAGCAGTACTTC.

J is TRBJ1-2 and V is TRBV5-1; TRBD1 matches at 7 bases. The CDR3 consists of 15 residues. The germline gives CDR1 SGHRS, CDR2 YFSETQ. V shed 0 bases, J shed 6 bases, and the junction held 8 bases outside the gene matches. The chain's CDR3 is CASSLVPQGRNGYTF. CDR3 nucleotides: TGCGCCAGCAGCTTGGTGCCACAGGGGCGAAATGGCTACACCTTC.